One sample yielded the 20 T cell receptor beta chains listed below, sequenced in a study of blood T cell repertoires in COVID-19. Measured with immunoSEQ multiplex PCR; TCRdb has only the in-frame clones, and not every one. The sample has more than 80,000 clones, roughly two thirds seen once. Sequencing was performed on peripheral blood. The source is a human donor with acute or convalescent COVID-19. The donor label of this sample is uncertain.

This chain links TRBV6-1 with TRBJ2-7; possible D gene TRBD2, 6 bases. The CDR3 is made up of 14 amino acids. CDR1 MNHNS and CDR2 SASEGT come from the germline V gene. V shed 2 bases and J shed 4 bases, with 12 bases lying between them. CDR3 DNA sequence: TGTGCCAGCAGTGAAAGGAGGGGCCCGTACGAGCAGTACGTC. Its translation: CASSERRGPYEQYV.

This sequence joins TRBV7-3 and TRBJ2-3; 9 bases align to TRBD2. Looked up from germline, CDR1 is SGHTA and CDR2 is FQGTGA. J lost 7 bases, V lost 5 bases, and 7 bases had no gene match. CDR3 length: 14 residues. CDR3 sequence (DNA): TGTGCCAGCAGCCCAGGGACTAGCAGCAATACGCAGTATTTT. This translates into CASSPGTSSNTQYF.

In this sample, this clone turned up a few times. This chain joins TRBV19 and TRBJ1-5, with D uncertain. Germline-derived CDR1 and CDR2 are LNHDA and SQIVND (reference sequence). Trimming removed 3 bases at V and 4 bases at J, with 19 bases between. The CDR3 sequence is 17 residues long. The CDR3 coding sequence is TGTGCCAGTAGTATCGGGGTAAAGGGTCGGGTGAATCAGCCCCAGCATTTT. Translation: CASSIGVKGRVNQPQHF.

The chain combines TRBV6-6 with TRBJ2-5; possibly TRBD2 for D (6 bases). CDR1 MNHNY and CDR2 SVGAGI come from the germline V gene (reference sequence). The CDR3 is 14 amino acids. V lost 0 bases and J lost 4, with 9 bases in between. In nucleotides, the CDR3 is TGTGCCAGCAGTTACTCGCGCGGGGTAGAGACCCAGTACTTC. Translation gives CASSYSRGVETQYF.

The chain employs TRBV28 and TRBJ1-1; D remains unclear. V dropped 8 bases and J dropped 0 bases, with 4 bases sitting between them. CDR1 and CDR2 (germline): MDHEN, SYDVKM. The length of the CDR3 is 11 residues. The DNA for the CDR3 is TGTGCCAGCCAGTTGAACACTGAAGCTTTCTTT. It translates to CASQLNTEAFF.

This clone was observed a handful of times. The chain links TRBV18 to TRBJ1-1; D gene unclear. Trimming left V 3 bases short and J 0 bases short, with 14 bases between. Germline-derived CDR1 and CDR2 are KGHSH and LQKENI. The CDR3 runs to 16 residues. The CDR3 nucleotides read TGTGCCAGCTCACCCGCGTCTGGGCGCCTGAACACTGAAGCTTTCTTT. This sequence encodes CASSPASGRLNTEAFF.

The rearrangement uses TRBV10-3 and TRBJ2-7; 12 bases align to TRBD1. Germline V gene data show CDR1 as ENHRY and CDR2 as SYGVKD. This CDR3 spans 15 amino acids. Germline trimming cut 6 bases from V and 6 bases from J; bases unmatched to any gene: 9. CDR3: CAISPGTGGAGEQYV. In DNA form, the CDR3 reads TGTGCCATCAGCCCCGGGACAGGGGGCGCGGGCGAGCAGTACGTC.

The chain is built from TRBV2 and TRBJ2-7; weak D call: TRBD1 (5 bases). Trimming pared 7 bases from V and 6 bases from J, leaving 10 bases between. Germline V gene lookup returns CDR1 SNHLY and CDR2 FYNNEI. This CDR3 comprises 11 residues. CDR3 DNA sequence: TGTGCCAGCATGCAGGGTTCCGAGCAGTACTTC. It yields the protein CASMQGSEQYF.

This rearrangement joins TRBV19 to TRBJ1-1; a possible D gene is TRBD1 (6 bases). V lost 4 bases, J lost 1 base, and 16 bases lay in between. The CDR3 is 16 residues long. Germline CDR1 reads LNHDA; CDR2 reads SQIVND (reference sequence). The CDR3 loop reads CASSTLDSHSNTEAFF. The CDR3 DNA sequence: TGTGCCAGTAGTACCCTGGACAGTCACTCGAACACTGAAGCTTTCTTT. Full variable domain (missing parts from reference TRBV19 and TRBJ1-1): DGGITQSPKYLFRKEGQNVTLSCEQNLNHDAMYWYRQDPGQGLRLIYYSQIVNDFQKGDIAEGYSVSREKKESFPLTVTSAQKNPTAFYLCASSTLDSHSNTEAFFGQGTRLTVV.

This clone was seen a single time. Here the CDR3 reads CASSPGQGIIYEQYV. DNA of the CDR3: TGCGCCAGCAGCCCGGGACAGGGGATTATTTACGAGCAGTACGTC. The chain is built from TRBV23-1 and TRBJ2-7; the match to TRBD1 covers 10 bases. TRBV23-1 is noted as an ORF with a role that remains uncertain. The length of the CDR3 is 15 residues. V lost 6 bases, J lost 4 bases, and 9 bases stayed unmatched.

This chain uses TRBV4-1 with TRBJ1-2; 8 nucleotides align to TRBD1. This CDR3 has 15 amino acids. Germline V gives CDR1 MGHRA, CDR2 YSYEKL. V lost 8 bases and J lost 4; bases outside the gene matches: 12. This chain's CDR3 is CASAIGQGTSYGYTF. In DNA, the CDR3 is TGCGCCAGCGCCATCGGACAGGGAACCTCCTATGGCTACACCTTC.

This chain connects TRBV2 to TRBJ1-1, with a tentative D call TRBD1 (5 bases). CDR3 length: 11 residues. Germline CDR1 and CDR2: SNHLY and FYNNEI. Between the trimmed V and J ends, which lost 11 bases and 8 bases, there was a span of 15 bases. The CDR3 bases are TGTGCCGAAACGGGGGGACCCGAAGCTTTCTTT. This translates into CAETGGPEAFF.

This sequence joins TRBV7-9 and TRBJ2-3, with D unresolved. V was pared by 1 base and J by 0 bases, with 11 bases between. There are 16 residues in the CDR3. Germline CDR1 reads SEHNR; CDR2 reads FQNEAQ (reference sequence). The CDR3 loop is CASSLGIKTSTDTQYF. CDR3 coding DNA: TGTGCCAGCAGCTTAGGGATCAAGACAAGCACAGATACGCAGTATTTT.

In its sample, this clone was seen once. The CDR3 loop reads CAWSVSLVSGELFF. The CDR3 DNA sequence: TGTGCCTGGAGTGTAAGCTTAGTAAGCGGGGAGCTGTTTTTT. The rearrangement joins TRBV30 to TRBJ2-2, with unresolved D. Trimming took 0 bases from V and 7 from J, leaving 12 bases between them. The germline gives CDR1 GTSNPN, CDR2 SVGIG (reference sequence). There are 14 residues in the CDR3. The full variable domain, in which reference TRBV30 and TRBJ2-2 provide the parts outside the CDR3, is SQTIHQWPATLVQPVGSPLSLECTVEGTSNPNLYWYRQAAGRGLQLLFYSVGIGQISSEVPQNLSASRPQDRQFILSSKKLLLSDSGFYLCAWSVSLVSGELFFGEGSRLTVL.

The chain has TRBV28 and TRBJ2-2; TRBD1 might be the D (5 bases). Trimming left V 6 bases short and J 1 base short, with 9 bases between. CDR1 is MDHEN, CDR2 SYDVKM, per germline. The CDR3 extends over 14 amino acids. For the CDR3, the DNA is TGTGCCAGCAGCCCCGGACAGAACACCGGGGAGCTGTTTTTT. Translation: CASSPGQNTGELFF.

The chain couples TRBV11-2 to TRBJ2-7; a weak D match, TRBD2 (6 bases). Germline assignment: CDR1 SGHAT and CDR2 FQNNGV. With 5 bases removed from V and 0 bases from J, the gap between germline ends came to 11 bases. CDR3 length equals 14 residues. The CDR3 here is CASSRPGSSYEQYV. Here the CDR3 DNA reads TGTGCCAGCAGCCGCCCCGGGAGCTCCTACGAGCAGTACGTC.

This clone was found once. The rearrangement uses TRBV1 and TRBJ2-3; the table's TRBD2 call for D was not verified on the DNA. TRBV1 is a pseudogene. This CDR3 has 15 amino acids. CDR3 in amino acids: CTSSVGGGELDTQYF. The DNA for the CDR3 is TGCACCAGCAGCGTCGGCGGGGGGGAATTGGATACGCAGTATTTT.

A few counts support this clone. This sequence joins TRBV30 and TRBJ1-3, with TRBD1 matching 8 bases. V trimming: 3 bases; J trimming: 0 bases; junction bases outside the gene matches: 7. Per the germline V gene, CDR1 is GTSNPN and CDR2 is SVGIG (reference sequence). There are 16 residues in the CDR3. This CDR3 is CAWSNDRGLSGNTIYF. CDR3 bases: TGTGCCTGGAGCAACGACAGGGGCCTCTCTGGAAACACCATATATTTT.

The V call is TRBV7-2, the J call TRBJ1-2, with D perhaps TRBD1 (5 bases). The V gene lost 2 bases and the J gene lost 4 bases, with 11 bases spanning the gap. The CDR3 spans 14 residues. The germline V gene encodes CDR1 SGHTA and CDR2 FQGNSA. CDR3 coding DNA: TGTGCCAGCAGCTTATCCCGACAGACCTATGGCTACACCTTC. This gives the protein CASSLSRQTYGYTF. The full variable domain, completed using reference TRBV7-2 and TRBJ1-2, is GAGVSQSPSNKVTEKGKDVELRCDPISGHTALYWYRQSLGQGLEFLIYFQGNSAPDKSGLPSDRFSAERTGGSVSTLTIQRTQQEDSAVYLCASSLSRQTYGYTFGSGTRLTVV.

The chain uses TRBV5-5 and TRBJ1-3; tentatively, D is TRBD1 (5 bases). The CDR3 sequence is 14 residues long. Germline loops: CDR1 SGHKS, CDR2 YYEKEE (reference sequence). V lost 6 bases, J lost 7 bases, and 17 bases lay in between. The CDR3 spells CASTLWGEVNTIYF. Here the CDR3 DNA reads TGTGCCAGCACCTTATGGGGCGAAGTTAACACCATATATTTT.